This entry lists 19 T cell receptor beta chains sequenced from one sample in a study of PD-1 blockade in classical Hodgkin lymphoma. Stated time point: newly diagnosed, previously untreated cHL patient sample. TCRdb's copy holds only in-frame clones and misses some; the assay was immunoSEQ multiplex PCR. The data contain some 49,000 clones, approximately 90% of them singletons. Sequenced sample: peripheral blood mononuclear cells (PBMCs). All receptors derive from a human donor with classical Hodgkin lymphoma.

Note on this clone: Other nucleotide sequences in the sample specify the same CDR3. The chain links TRBV6-6 to TRBJ2-7; TRBD1 agrees at 7 bases. Germline loops: CDR1 MNHNY, CDR2 SVGAGI (reference sequence). This CDR3 is 15 amino acids long. The J segment lost 0 bases and the V segment lost 2 bases, leaving 4 bases of the junction unmatched. The CDR3 sequence is CASSYVQGSSYEQYF. Here the CDR3 DNA reads TGTGCCAGCAGTTACGTACAGGGGAGCTCCTACGAGCAGTACTTC.

The chain carries TRBV15 and TRBJ1-4; a weak D match, TRBD1 (6 bases). CDR1 and CDR2 from the germline V gene are LNHNV and YYDKDF (reference sequence). The CDR3 length is 14 residues. V shed 1 base and J shed 7 bases, with 10 bases lying between them. The CDR3 sequence is CATSRARGGEKLFF. The CDR3 nucleotides read TGTGCCACCAGCAGAGCCAGGGGAGGTGAAAAACTGTTTTTT. Supplemented by reference TRBV15 and TRBJ1-4, the full variable domain reads DAMVIQNPRYQVTQFGKPVTLSCSQTLNHNVMYWYQQKSSQAPKLLFHYYDKDFNNEADTPDNFQSRRPNTSFCFLDIRSPGLGDTAMYLCATSRARGGEKLFFGSGTQLSVL.

This clone was observed a single time. The CDR3 coding sequence is TGTGCCAGCAGTGACAGGATTGGCTACACCTTC. As protein: CASSDRIGYTF. The chain recombines TRBV2 with TRBJ1-2, with no clear D. Germline V gives CDR1 SNHLY, CDR2 FYNNEI. The CDR3 runs to 11 residues. The V end lost 3 bases, the J end lost 7 bases, and 6 bases lay between the germline ends.

The chain is built from TRBV7-8 and TRBJ2-3, with D possibly matching TRBD2 (7 bases). The CDR3 consists of 16 residues. The V gene lost 6 bases and the J gene lost 3 bases, with 19 bases spanning the gap. The germline V gene encodes CDR1 SGHVS and CDR2 FQNEAQ. CDR3 region: CASSNLPGGRTDTQYF. CDR3 nucleotides: TGTGCCAGCAGTAACCTCCCGGGGGGCAGGACAGATACGCAGTATTTT.

This rearrangement joins TRBV5-6 to TRBJ1-2, with no clear D. This CDR3 comprises 15 residues. V was pared by 3 bases and J by 11 bases, with 23 bases between. In germline, CDR1 is SGHDT, CDR2 YYEEEE. This CDR3 reads CASSSLSDGRLQYTF. DNA of the CDR3: TGTGCCAGCAGCTCACTCTCGGACGGACGCCTACAATACACCTTC.

This clone occurred once. The genes are TRBV28 and TRBJ1-2; D is uncertain. V dropped 2 bases and J dropped 3 bases, with 10 bases sitting between them. The CDR3 extends over 14 amino acids. CDR1 MDHEN and CDR2 SYDVKM come from the germline V gene. Written as DNA, the CDR3 is TGTGCCAGCAGTTTAGGCCTCGGCGACTATGGCTACACCTTC. Residues: CASSLGLGDYGYTF.

The chain uses TRBV7-9 and TRBJ2-1; D is possibly TRBD1 (5 bases). CDR1 and CDR2 from the germline V gene are SEHNR and FQNEAQ (reference sequence). There are 18 residues in the CDR3. V lost 1 base and J lost 3, with 19 bases in between. CDR3 region: CASSLGVQDVVDYNEQFF. The CDR3 DNA reads TGTGCCAGCAGCTTAGGAGTACAGGATGTGGTTGACTACAATGAGCAGTTCTTC.

The chain uses TRBV11-2 and TRBJ2-3; D unresolved. In germline, CDR1 is SGHAT, CDR2 FQNNGV. The V and J ends lost 0 bases and 4 bases respectively, with 14 bases between them. CDR3 length: 16 amino acids. CDR3 DNA sequence: TGTGCCAGCAGCTTAGACCCCTGGGGATATGCAGATACGCAGTATTTT. Protein sequence: CASSLDPWGYADTQYF.

CDR3 in amino acids: CASSQDFTEAFF. The CDR3 DNA reads as TGTGCCAGCAGCCAAGACTTCACTGAAGCTTTCTTT. The chain is built from TRBV14 and TRBJ1-1, with unresolved D. V dropped 0 bases and J dropped 4 bases, with 3 bases sitting between them. Germline CDR1 reads SGHDN; CDR2 reads FVKESK. The CDR3 is 12 residues long.

The gene calls are TRBV10-2 and TRBJ2-2; D remains ambiguous. CDR1 and CDR2 (germline): WSHSY, SAAADI. Trimming removed 8 bases at V and 5 bases at J, with 15 bases between. CDR3 length equals 14 residues. The CDR3 DNA is TGCGCCAGCGAGGTAGGGTATGGAACCGGGGAGCTGTTTTTT. This codes for CASEVGYGTGELFF.

In this sample, this clone turned up once. The CDR3 coding sequence is TGTGCCAGCAGCTTAGACCTCGGGAGGCCCTACGAGCAGTACTTC. It is translated as CASSLDLGRPYEQYF. The rearrangement links TRBV7-9 to TRBJ2-7; 7 bases map to TRBD2. CDR3 length: 15 residues. CDR1 is SEHNR and CDR2 is FQNEAQ in the germline V gene (reference sequence). The trim removed 1 base at V and 2 bases at J, leaving 5 bases unmatched.

V is TRBV19 and J is TRBJ1-1; 7 nucleotides line up with TRBD1. The junction had 4 bases not matched to a gene; V was cut back by 5 bases and J by 7 bases. The CDR3 contains 12 residues. Germline CDR1 reads LNHDA; CDR2 reads SQIVND (reference sequence). CDR3 nucleotide sequence: TGTGCCAGTAGTCCCTGGACAGGTGAAGCTTTCTTT. It translates to CASSPWTGEAFF. The whole variable domain, remainder taken from reference TRBV19 and TRBJ1-1, is DGGITQSPKYLFRKEGQNVTLSCEQNLNHDAMYWYRQDPGQGLRLIYYSQIVNDFQKGDIAEGYSVSREKKESFPLTVTSAQKNPTAFYLCASSPWTGEAFFGQGTRLTVV.

This clone showed up just once. The chain joins TRBV10-3 to TRBJ2-1; D remains ambiguous. Germline V CDR1 and CDR2: ENHRY, SYGVKD. The CDR3 is 15 residues long. The V and J ends lost 6 bases and 0 bases respectively, with 12 bases between them. The CDR3 is CAIRSHASSYNEQFF. The CDR3 DNA is TGTGCCATCAGAAGTCACGCAAGCTCCTACAATGAGCAGTTCTTC.

This clone was recorded only once. The J gene is TRBJ1-2, the V gene TRBV28, with D unclear. The CDR3 is 13 residues long. V was cut by 4 bases and J by 4 bases, with 10 bases left in between. In germline, CDR1 is MDHEN, CDR2 SYDVKM. CDR3 sequence: CASSSQVFYGYTF. The CDR3 DNA reads as TGTGCCAGCAGTTCTCAGGTTTTCTATGGCTACACCTTC.

The chain carries TRBV18 and TRBJ2-1; D is ambiguous. Germline V gene data show CDR1 as KGHSH and CDR2 as LQKENI. V was shortened by 5 bases and J by 5 bases, with 10 bases between the two germline ends. CDR3 length: 13 residues. CDR3 DNA sequence: TGTGCCAGCTCAATAGGAAACGACAATGAGCAGTTCTTC. Translation: CASSIGNDNEQFF.

V gene TRBV7-9 combines with J gene TRBJ2-2; D is undetermined. CDR3 length equals 13 residues. V dropped 5 bases and J dropped 5 bases, with 9 bases sitting between them. Germline V CDR1 and CDR2: SEHNR, FQNEAQ (reference sequence). Here the CDR3 DNA reads TGTGCCAGCAGCCCGATTGCGACCGGGGAGCTGTTTTTT. Its translation is CASSPIATGELFF.

This clone was counted between two and nine times. The chain links TRBV6-1 to TRBJ2-6; D remains ambiguous. The CDR3 has 15 amino acids. Per germline, CDR1 MNHNS and CDR2 SASEGT. V lost 0 bases to trimming and J lost 0 bases, with 3 bases between them. DNA for the CDR3: TGTGCCAGCAGTGAAGCGGACTCTGGGGCCAACGTCCTGACTTTC. It is translated as CASSEADSGANVLTF.

V usage is TRBV7-9 and J usage is TRBJ1-3; a possible D gene is TRBD1 (6 bases). Germline-derived CDR1 and CDR2 are SEHNR and FQNEAQ (reference sequence). The V end was cut by 2 bases, the J end by 4 bases, with 12 bases between. This CDR3 contains 15 residues. Here the CDR3 reads CASSLRGSAGNTIYF. The CDR3 DNA follows: TGTGCCAGCAGCTTAAGGGGGTCTGCAGGAAACACCATATATTTT.

The rearrangement uses TRBV9 and TRBJ2-3; no reliable D call. V was shortened by 2 bases and J by 5 bases, with 15 bases between the two germline ends. Per the germline V gene, CDR1 is SGDLS and CDR2 is YYNGEE. The CDR3 contains 15 residues. CDR3 DNA sequence: TGTGCCAGCAGCGTCCCACTACCACCGGGAGATACGCAGTATTTT. It codes for CASSVPLPPGDTQYF.